The 7 T cell receptor beta chains reported below all come from one sample, sequenced in a study of blood T cell repertoires in COVID-19. Only in-frame clones appear in the TCRdb table, and some are missing; sequencing was by immunoSEQ multiplex PCR. The sample holds roughly 330,000 clones, nearly 90% seen once. The sequenced material came from PBMCs or T cells enriched from blood (not recorded which). The receptors shown here come from a woman under 40 who had recovered from COVID-19.

This clone was seen once. V gene TRBV30 combines with J gene TRBJ1-1; no clear D gene. Germline CDR1 GTSNPN, CDR2 SVGIG (reference sequence). The V and J ends lost 7 bases and 11 bases respectively, with 26 bases between them. The CDR3 spans 14 residues. CDR3 bases: TGTGCCTTTAGCCGGTCGCCCCCAACACTGAGGGCTTTCTTT. It specifies CAFSRSPPTLRAFF.

By its share, this clone is medium-sized. The chain combines TRBV14 with TRBJ1-2; D gene unclear. CDR1 is SGHDN and CDR2 is FVKESK in the germline V gene. The CDR3 spans 13 residues. V dropped 8 bases and J dropped 2 bases, with 12 bases sitting between them. This chain's CDR3 is CASADTANYGYTF. The CDR3 bases are TGTGCCAGCGCCGACACCGCCAACTATGGCTACACCTTC.

J is TRBJ1-2 and V is TRBV7-8, with TRBD1 matching over 10 bases. CDR3 length: 13 residues. The V and J ends lost 5 bases and 6 bases, in that order; junction bases with no gene match: 3. Germline V lookup: CDR1 SGHVS, CDR2 FQNEAQ. The CDR3, as DNA: TGTGCCAGCAGCCGGGGACAGGGGAATGGCTACACCTTC. Protein: CASSRGQGNGYTF. Supplemented by reference TRBV7-8 and TRBJ1-2, the full variable domain reads GAGVSQSPRYKVAKRGQDVALRCDPISGHVSLFWYQQALGQGPEFLTYFQNEAQLDKSGLPSDRFFAERPEGSVSTLKIQRTQQEDSAVYLCASSRGQGNGYTFGSGTRLTVV.

J is TRBJ2-5 and V is TRBV29-1; 9 positions match TRBD2. Looked up from germline, CDR1 is SQVTM and CDR2 is ANQGSEA. CDR3 length: 13 amino acids. With V trimmed by 6 bases and J by 5 bases, 7 bases remained unmatched. The CDR3 nucleotides are TGCAGCGTCGCGGGGGGGCGCGAGGAGACCCAGTACTTC. Translating it yields CSVAGGREETQYF.

The chain links TRBV3-1 (or the pseudogene TRBV3-2) to TRBJ1-2; 7 positions match TRBD1. This CDR3 region has 14 residues. Trimming removed 8 bases from V and 4 bases from J; junction bases left unmatched: 10. Germline V gene sequence: CDR1 LGHDT, CDR2 YNNKEL (reference sequence). The CDR3 DNA follows: TGTGCCAGCGGGCATAGGACAGGACCCTATGGCTACACCTTC. Protein sequence: CASGHRTGPYGYTF.

The rearrangement links TRBV30 to TRBJ2-7; maybe TRBD1 (5 bases). Germline CDR1 GTSNPN, CDR2 SVGIG (reference sequence). CDR3 length: 12 residues. V lost 3 bases to trimming and J lost 6 bases, with 12 bases between them. The CDR3 nucleotides read TGTGCCTGGAGCGCCAGGGTTTCCGAGCAGTACTTC. It is translated as CAWSARVSEQYF.

The rearrangement uses TRBV5-4 and TRBJ1-2, with D hard to call. V lost 0 bases, J lost 4 bases, and 7 bases lay in between. The V gene's germline CDR1 is SGHNT and CDR2 YYREEE (reference sequence). The CDR3 has 13 amino acids. This CDR3 is CASSLVASYGYTF. CDR3 DNA: TGTGCCAGCAGCTTGGTCGCCAGCTATGGCTACACCTTC.